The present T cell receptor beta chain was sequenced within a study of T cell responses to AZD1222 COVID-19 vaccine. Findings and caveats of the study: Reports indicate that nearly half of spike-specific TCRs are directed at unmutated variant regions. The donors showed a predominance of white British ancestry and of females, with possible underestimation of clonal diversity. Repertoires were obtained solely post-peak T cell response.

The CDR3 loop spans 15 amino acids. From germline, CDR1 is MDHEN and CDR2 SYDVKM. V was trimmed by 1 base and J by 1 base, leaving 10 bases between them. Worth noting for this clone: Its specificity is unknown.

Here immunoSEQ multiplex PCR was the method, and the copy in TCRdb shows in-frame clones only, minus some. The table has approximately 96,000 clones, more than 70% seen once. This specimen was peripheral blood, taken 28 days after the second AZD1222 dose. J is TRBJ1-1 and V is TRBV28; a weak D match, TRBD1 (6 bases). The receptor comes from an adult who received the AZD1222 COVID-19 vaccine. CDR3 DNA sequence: TGTGCCAGCAGTTTATCCGACAGGACGAACACTGAAGCTTTCTTT. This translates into CASSLSDRTNTEAFF.